Sequencing of this T cell receptor beta chain was carried out in a study of T-cell reconstitution after alpha-beta-depleted transplantation in children. General study results and limits: Reported findings indicate that, about two months after transplant, alpha-beta T cells came from several hundred expanded clones, which were derived from non-depleted graft cells. Elevated TCRbeta diversity at day 60 was traced, in some patients, to surviving recipient T cells and thymic progenitors.

Unique molecular identifiers were used to barcode this TCRbeta library. MiXCR, applied by TCRdb to the PCR reads, yields one record per CDR3 protein. The sample shows under 850,000 distinct CDR3 sequences, around 13% of them seen only once. Ten or more counts support this clonotype. No antigen is known for it. Germline assignment: CDR1 LNHDA and CDR2 SQIVND (reference sequence). This CDR3 is 16 amino acids long. J was trimmed by 3 bases and V by 4 bases; bases with no gene match: 8. Sequenced material: PBMCs, taken before TCRalphabeta/CD19-depleted stem cell transplant. This receptor was identified in a girl aged 2-10 years with congenital amegakaryocytic thrombocytopenia, due to receive a stem cell transplant. This rearrangement joins TRBV19 to TRBJ1-5; 8 bases are a match to TRBD1. The CDR3 is CASSTSGRGHNQPQHF. In nucleotides, the CDR3 is TGTGCCAGTAGTACATCGGGCAGGGGGCACAATCAGCCCCAGCATTTT.